A selection of T cell receptor beta chains follows, all from one sample in a study of blood T cell repertoires in COVID-19. The data were produced by immunoSEQ multiplex PCR, yet TCRdb's version contains in-frame clones alone and is incomplete. Here the sample spans about 270,000 clones, approximately 86% being singletons. The sample consisted of peripheral blood. Receptors were obtained from a man aged 40-49 years with active or convalescent COVID-19. Both conserved end residues are part of each CDR3. Each record gives: V gene, D gene, J gene, clone size, CDR3 protein, CDR3 DNA. D genes are given only for firm matches. Size tells how often a clone was seen (once, few, many) or the class of an expanded clone, and some rows leave it out.

TRBV19	.	TRBJ2-7	.	CASSIGLGFEQYF	TGTGCCAGTAGTATAGGGCTAGGTTTCGAGCAGTACTTC
TRBV7-9	.	TRBJ1-6	once	CASSLESAGHATSPLHF	TGTGCCAGCAGCTTAGAATCGGCAGGGCATGCAACTTCACCCCTCCACTTT
TRBV10-3	TRBD2	TRBJ2-1	.	CAISESGLEFF	TGTGCCATCAGTGAGTCGGGACTAGAGTTCTTC
TRBV5-1	TRBD1	TRBJ1-1	.	CASSLETGPGEAFF	TGCGCCAGCAGCCTAGAGACAGGGCCCGGTGAAGCTTTCTTT
TRBV27	.	TRBJ2-3	.	CASSLRAGQSTDTQYF	TGTGCCAGCAGTTTACGGGCAGGACAAAGCACAGATACGCAGTATTTT
TRBV19	.	TRBJ1-4	.	CASSQGIATNEKLFF	TGTGCCAGTAGCCAGGGGATTGCAACTAATGAAAAACTGTTTTTT
TRBV4-1	.	TRBJ2-7	few	CASSPSQADSYEQYF	TGCGCCAGCAGCCCCAGTCAGGCAGATTCCTACGAGCAGTACTTC
TRBV19	TRBD2	TRBJ2-7	once	CASSIAASGSYEQYF	TGTGCCAGTAGTATAGCGGCTAGCGGCTCCTACGAGCAGTACTTC
TRBV5-4	.	TRBJ2-7	.	CASSPPESREQYF	TGTGCCAGCAGCCCGCCCGAATCGAGAGAGCAGTACTTC
TRBV2	.	TRBJ2-5	.	CASRPGTARETQYF	TGTGCCAGCAGGCCCGGGACTGCTCGGGAGACCCAGTACTTC
TRBV6-2/TRBV6-3	TRBD1	TRBJ1-4	once	CASSHAGGTNEKLFF	TGTGCCAGCAGTCACGCAGGGGGCACTAATGAAAAACTGTTTTTT
TRBV10-1	TRBD2	TRBJ2-7	.	CASSEYTSGSNSYEQYF	TGCGCCAGCAGTGAGTATACTAGCGGTAGTAACTCCTACGAGCAGTACTTC
TRBV5-1	.	TRBJ2-7	once	CASSPGTTMNYEQYF	TGCGCCAGCAGCCCCGGGACAACCATGAACTACGAGCAGTACTTC
TRBV7-9	.	TRBJ2-7	.	CASSLGAGVSYEQYF	TGTGCCAGCAGCCTGGGGGCAGGGGTATCCTACGAGCAGTACTTC
TRBV28	TRBD1	TRBJ1-1	.	CASSTRTGWGGEAFF	TGTGCCAGCAGTACGAGGACAGGCTGGGGCGGTGAAGCTTTCTTT
TRBV6-1	.	TRBJ1-5	once	CASSELVGGPGQPQHF	TGTGCCAGCAGTGAACTCGTTGGGGGCCCCGGTCAGCCCCAGCATTTT
TRBV3-1/TRBV3-2	TRBD1	TRBJ2-5	.	CASSFRQGVSQETQYF	TGTGCCAGCAGCTTCAGACAGGGAGTTTCTCAAGAGACCCAGTACTTC
TRBV18	TRBD1	TRBJ2-5	.	CASSRLSDRGETQYF	TGTGCCAGCTCAAGGTTGTCCGACAGGGGAGAGACCCAGTACTTC
TRBV18	.	TRBJ2-7	.	CASSPPGAYEQYF	TGTGCCAGCTCACCCCCGGGGGCCTACGAGCAGTACTTC
TRBV19	.	TRBJ2-1	.	CASSAETMSLSEQFF	TGTGCCAGTAGTGCAGAGACAATGAGTTTAAGTGAGCAGTTCTTC
TRBV30	TRBD1	TRBJ2-5	.	CASRGTGDTQYF	TGTGCCTCCAGGGGGACAGGGGATACCCAGTACTTC
TRBV4-1	TRBD1	TRBJ1-4	.	CASSPRSGTGAEKLFF	TGCGCCAGCAGCCCTAGATCCGGGACAGGGGCTGAAAAACTGTTTTTT
TRBV5-1	.	TRBJ1-1	.	CASSLGVSGEAFF	TGCGCCAGCAGCTTGGGGGTATCGGGAGAGGCTTTCTTT
TRBV19	TRBD1	TRBJ1-6	.	CASKADRGNSPLHF	TGTGCCAGTAAGGCGGACAGGGGTAATTCACCCCTCCACTTT
TRBV3-1/TRBV3-2	.	TRBJ1-4	.	CASSPAHFEKLFF	TGTGCCAGCAGCCCTGCCCACTTTGAAAAACTGTTTTTT
TRBV5-6	.	TRBJ2-7	.	CASSQGQRTAYEQYF	TGTGCCAGCAGCCAAGGACAGCGCACAGCCTACGAGCAGTACTTC
TRBV25-1	.	TRBJ2-3	.	CASSRTDTQYF	TGTGCCAGCAGCAGGACAGATACGCAGTATTTT
TRBV4-2	TRBD1	TRBJ2-3	.	CASSQGQGHTDTQYF	TGTGCCAGCAGCCAAGGACAGGGGCACACAGATACGCAGTATTTT
TRBV4-2	.	TRBJ1-5	.	CASSLGAGGANQPQHF	TGTGCCAGCAGCCTAGGGGCAGGAGGGGCGAATCAGCCCCAGCATTTT
TRBV27	TRBD1	TRBJ2-2	.	CASSLSLGQAAYTGELFF	TGTGCCAGCAGTTTATCTCTCGGACAGGCGGCTTACACCGGGGAGCTGTTTTTT
TRBV11-3	.	TRBJ1-4	.	CASSSTPNEKLFF	TGTGCCAGCAGCTCGACTCCAAATGAAAAACTGTTTTTT
TRBV13	TRBD2	TRBJ2-7	.	CASTRVAGASYEQYF	TGTGCCAGCACCCGGGTAGCGGGGGCCTCCTACGAGCAGTACTTC
TRBV9	TRBD1	TRBJ2-7	.	CASSVGDRGTYEQYF	TGTGCCAGCAGCGTAGGGGACAGGGGAACCTACGAGCAGTACTTC
TRBV28	TRBD1	TRBJ2-5	once	CASGLGTGSAQYF	TGTGCCAGCGGGCTGGGGACAGGTTCGGCCCAGTACTTC
TRBV28	TRBD2	TRBJ2-1	.	CASSTGGASHNEQFF	TGTGCCAGCAGCACCGGGGGGGCTTCGCACAATGAGCAGTTCTTC
TRBV11-2	TRBD1	TRBJ2-7	.	CASSSLQRQGLSYEQYF	TGTGCCAGCAGCTCCCTACAAAGACAGGGCCTCTCCTACGAGCAGTACTTC
TRBV14	.	TRBJ2-7	.	CASSPEGKWYYEQYF	TGTGCCAGCAGCCCTGAGGGAAAATGGTACTACGAGCAGTACTTC
TRBV30	.	TRBJ2-7	.	CAWSVRPTNSYEQYF	TGTGCCTGGAGTGTACGCCCGACAAACAGCTACGAGCAGTACTTC
TRBV7-9	.	TRBJ1-1	.	CASSETGIDGEAFF	TGTGCCAGCAGCGAAACAGGGATCGACGGTGAAGCTTTCTTT
TRBV30	TRBD1	TRBJ2-3	.	CACRPGQGPDTQYF	TGTGCCTGCAGACCGGGACAGGGGCCAGATACGCAGTATTTT
TRBV29-1	TRBD1	TRBJ2-5	.	CSVEPGQSRAQYF	TGCAGCGTAGAACCGGGACAGTCAAGGGCCCAGTACTTC
TRBV5-1	TRBD2	TRBJ2-5	.	CASSLSGGRETQYF	TGCGCCAGCAGCTTGTCGGGGGGGCGGGAGACCCAGTACTTC
TRBV5-6	TRBD2	TRBJ2-3	once	CASSFLRGEPSTDTQYF	TGTGCCAGCAGCTTTCTGCGGGGGGAACCTAGCACAGATACGCAGTATTTT
TRBV5-1	TRBD2	TRBJ2-4	.	CASSWRGDIQYF	TGCGCCAGCAGTTGGCGGGGGGACATTCAGTACTTC
TRBV5-1	.	TRBJ2-1	once	CASSPPPGLSGEQFF	TGCGCCAGCAGCCCGCCCCCCGGGCTAAGCGGTGAGCAGTTCTTC
TRBV7-9	.	TRBJ1-2	.	CASSYSNYGYTF	TGTGCCAGCAGCTATAGTAACTATGGCTACACCTTC
TRBV10-2	.	TRBJ1-2	.	CASRVQDKAPYGYTF	TGCGCCAGCAGAGTCCAAGACAAGGCCCCTTATGGCTACACCTTC
TRBV30	TRBD1	TRBJ2-7	.	CAWTDRRGLYEQYF	TGTGCCTGGACAGACCGAAGGGGGCTCTACGAGCAGTACTTC
TRBV28	TRBD2	TRBJ2-1	.	CASSPGGSSYNEQFF	TGTGCCAGCAGTCCCGGCGGGAGCTCCTACAATGAGCAGTTCTTC
TRBV11-2	TRBD1	TRBJ1-6	.	CASSPRDSSYNSPLHF	TGTGCCAGCAGCCCTCGGGACAGCTCCTATAATTCACCCCTCCACTTT
TRBV28	TRBD2	TRBJ2-3	.	CASSSSLSPTSGTDTQYF	TGTGCCAGCAGTTCCAGTTTATCCCCGACTAGCGGCACAGATACGCAGTATTTT
TRBV9	.	TRBJ2-5	.	CASSASKVGAFQETQYF	TGTGCCAGCAGCGCCAGCAAGGTGGGGGCCTTCCAAGAGACCCAGTACTTC
TRBV5-5	TRBD1	TRBJ2-3	.	CASSERGQGGTDTQYF	TGTGCCAGCAGCGAACGCGGACAGGGGGGGACAGATACGCAGTATTTT
TRBV11-3	TRBD1	TRBJ2-3	.	CASSGGQGPDTQYF	TGTGCCAGCAGCGGGGGACAGGGCCCAGATACGCAGTATTTT
TRBV24-1	.	TRBJ2-1	.	CATSDGYRWSSYNEQFF	TGTGCCACCAGTGACGGATACAGGTGGAGCTCCTACAATGAGCAGTTCTTC
TRBV2	.	TRBJ1-2	.	CASSRLSNYGYTF	TGTGCCAGCAGCCGACTGTCTAACTATGGCTACACCTTC
TRBV24-1	TRBD2	TRBJ2-1	once	CATSTGGGKGSYNEQFF	TGTGCCACCAGCACGGGAGGGGGGAAAGGCTCCTACAATGAGCAGTTCTTC